This TCR beta chain was captured in a study of early T cells in non-severe SARS-CoV-2 infection. Turning to the study itself: Bulk RNA taken from unsorted whole blood was sequenced, leaving chains unpaired.

General study results and limits: Anti-spike CD8 responses were favored in VDJdb matching, and private and CD4 specificities were missed.

On this clonotype itself: What it recognizes is unknown.

Individual cDNA molecules each received unique molecular identifiers attached to them. One entry per CDR3 protein results from TCRdb running MiXCR on the 5' RACE reads. The repertoire holds approximately 69,000 distinct CDR3 sequences, with roughly an eighth as singletons. This TCR was recovered from an adult who was a healthcare worker with PCR-confirmed SARS-CoV-2 infection or an uninfected control (not recorded which). Here the sequenced sample was whole blood, taken at baseline.

The CDR3 DNA follows: TGTGCCAGCAGCCAGGCCGGGGTTATCCAGTACTTC. Its translation: CASSQAGVIQYF. V gene TRBV14 combines with J gene TRBJ2-5, with D perhaps matching TRBD2 (5 bases). The CDR3 loop spans 12 amino acids. V was clipped by 3 bases and J by 10 bases, with 12 bases between them. Germline V CDR1 and CDR2: SGHDN, FVKESK.